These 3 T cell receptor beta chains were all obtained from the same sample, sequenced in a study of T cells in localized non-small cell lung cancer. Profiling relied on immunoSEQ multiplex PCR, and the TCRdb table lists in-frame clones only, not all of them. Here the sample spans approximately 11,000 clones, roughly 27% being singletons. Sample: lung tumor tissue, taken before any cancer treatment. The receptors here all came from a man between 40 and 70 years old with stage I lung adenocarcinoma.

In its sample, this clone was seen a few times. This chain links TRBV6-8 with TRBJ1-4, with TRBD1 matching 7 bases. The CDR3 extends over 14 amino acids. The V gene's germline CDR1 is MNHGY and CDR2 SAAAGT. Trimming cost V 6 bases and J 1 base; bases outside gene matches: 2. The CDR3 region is CASRGGGTNEKLFF. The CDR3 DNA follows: TGTGCCAGCAGAGGGGGCGGAACTAATGAAAAACTGTTTTTT.

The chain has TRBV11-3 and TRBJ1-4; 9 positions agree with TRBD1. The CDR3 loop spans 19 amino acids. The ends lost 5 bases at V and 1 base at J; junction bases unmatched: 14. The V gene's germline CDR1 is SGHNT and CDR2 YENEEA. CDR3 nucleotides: TGTGCCAGCAGCGGAGTGGGACAGGGAAGATTGGGAACTAATGAAAAACTGTTTTTT. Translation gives CASSGVGQGRLGTNEKLFF.

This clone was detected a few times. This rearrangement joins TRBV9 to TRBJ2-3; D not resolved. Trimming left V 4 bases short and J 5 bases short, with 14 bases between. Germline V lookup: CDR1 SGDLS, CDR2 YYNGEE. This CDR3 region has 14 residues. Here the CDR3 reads CASSPPGARDTQYF. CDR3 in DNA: TGTGCCAGCAGCCCCCCAGGAGCACGAGATACGCAGTATTTT. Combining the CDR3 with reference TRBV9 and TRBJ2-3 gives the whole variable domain DSGVTQTPKHLITATGQRVTLRCSPRSGDLSVYWYQQSLDQGLQFLIQYYNGEERAKGNILERFSAQQFPDLHSELNLSSLELGDSALYFCASSPPGARDTQYFGPGTRLTVL.